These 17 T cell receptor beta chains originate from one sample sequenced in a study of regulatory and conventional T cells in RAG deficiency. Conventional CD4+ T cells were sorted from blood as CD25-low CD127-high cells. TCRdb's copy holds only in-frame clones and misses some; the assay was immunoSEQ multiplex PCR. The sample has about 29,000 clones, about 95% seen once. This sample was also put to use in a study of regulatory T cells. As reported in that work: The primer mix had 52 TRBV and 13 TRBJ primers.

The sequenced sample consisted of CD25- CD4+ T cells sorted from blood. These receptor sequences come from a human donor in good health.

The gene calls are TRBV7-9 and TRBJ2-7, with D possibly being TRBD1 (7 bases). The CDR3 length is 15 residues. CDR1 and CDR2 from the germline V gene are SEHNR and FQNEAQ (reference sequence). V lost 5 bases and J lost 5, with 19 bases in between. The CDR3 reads CASSPYRGRGNEQYF. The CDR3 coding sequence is TGTGCCAGCAGCCCCTACAGGGGCCGGGGGAACGAGCAGTACTTC.

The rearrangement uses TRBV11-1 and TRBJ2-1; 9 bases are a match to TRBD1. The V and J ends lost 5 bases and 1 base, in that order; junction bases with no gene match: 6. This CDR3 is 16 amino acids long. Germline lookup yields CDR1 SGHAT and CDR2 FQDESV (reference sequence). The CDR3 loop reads CASSAGQGISYNEQFF. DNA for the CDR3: TGTGCCAGCAGCGCCGGACAGGGGATTTCCTACAATGAGCAGTTCTTC. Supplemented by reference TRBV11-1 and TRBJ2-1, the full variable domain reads EAEVAQSPRYKITEKSQAVAFWCDPISGHATLYWYRQILGQGPELLVQFQDESVVDDSQLPKDRFSAERLKGVDSTLKIQPAELGDSAMYLCASSAGQGISYNEQFFGPGTRLTVL.

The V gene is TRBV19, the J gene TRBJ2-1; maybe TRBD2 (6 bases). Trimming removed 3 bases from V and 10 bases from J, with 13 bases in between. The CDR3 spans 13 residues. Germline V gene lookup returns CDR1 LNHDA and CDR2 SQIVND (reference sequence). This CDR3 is CASSIVGSYEQFF. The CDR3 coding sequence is TGTGCCAGTAGTATCGTCGGGAGTTACGAGCAGTTCTTC.

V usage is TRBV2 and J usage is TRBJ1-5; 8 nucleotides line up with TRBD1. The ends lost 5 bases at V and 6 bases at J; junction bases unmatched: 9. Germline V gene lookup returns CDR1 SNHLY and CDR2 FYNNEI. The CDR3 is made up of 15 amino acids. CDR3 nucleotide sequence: TGTGCCAGCAGTCACCTACAGGGGGGGGCTCAGCCCCAGCATTTT. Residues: CASSHLQGGAQPQHF. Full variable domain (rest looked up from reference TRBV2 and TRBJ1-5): EPEVTQTPSHQVTQMGQEVILRCVPISNHLYFYWYRQILGQKVEFLVSFYNNEISEKSEIFDDQFSVERPDGSNFTLKIRSTKLEDSAMYFCASSHLQGGAQPQHFGDGTRLSIL.

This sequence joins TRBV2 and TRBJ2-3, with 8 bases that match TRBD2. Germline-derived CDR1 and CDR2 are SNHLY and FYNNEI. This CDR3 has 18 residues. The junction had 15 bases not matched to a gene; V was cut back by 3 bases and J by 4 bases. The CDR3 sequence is CASSDETPGTRRADTQYF. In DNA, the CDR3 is TGTGCCAGCAGTGATGAAACTCCCGGGACTAGAAGGGCAGATACGCAGTATTTT.

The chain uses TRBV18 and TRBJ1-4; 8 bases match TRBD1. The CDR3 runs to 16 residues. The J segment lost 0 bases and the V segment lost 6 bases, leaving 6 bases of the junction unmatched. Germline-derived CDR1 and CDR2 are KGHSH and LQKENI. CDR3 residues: CASSSGTGSTNEKLFF. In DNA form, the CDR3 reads TGTGCCAGCTCGTCCGGGACAGGCTCAACTAATGAAAAACTGTTTTTT.

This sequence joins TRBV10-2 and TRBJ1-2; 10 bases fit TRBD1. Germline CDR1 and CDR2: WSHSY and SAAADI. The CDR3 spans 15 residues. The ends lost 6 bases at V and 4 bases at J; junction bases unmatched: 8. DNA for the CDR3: TGCGCCAGCAGAAGGGACAGGGGTGTCACCTATGGCTACACCTTC. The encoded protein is CASRRDRGVTYGYTF.

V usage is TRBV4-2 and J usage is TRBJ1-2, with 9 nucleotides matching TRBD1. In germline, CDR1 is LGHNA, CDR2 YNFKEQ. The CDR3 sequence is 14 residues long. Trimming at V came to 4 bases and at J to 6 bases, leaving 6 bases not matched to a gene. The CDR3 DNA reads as TGTGCCAGCAGCCGCTCTACAGGGGGCGATGGCTACACCTTC. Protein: CASSRSTGGDGYTF.

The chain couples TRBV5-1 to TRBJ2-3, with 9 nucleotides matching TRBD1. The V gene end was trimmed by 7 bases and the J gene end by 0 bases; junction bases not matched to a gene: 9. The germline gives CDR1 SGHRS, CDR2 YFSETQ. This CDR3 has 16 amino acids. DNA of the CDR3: TGCGCCAGCCGACTCTCGGGACAGGGTAGCACAGATACGCAGTATTTT. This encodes CASRLSGQGSTDTQYF.

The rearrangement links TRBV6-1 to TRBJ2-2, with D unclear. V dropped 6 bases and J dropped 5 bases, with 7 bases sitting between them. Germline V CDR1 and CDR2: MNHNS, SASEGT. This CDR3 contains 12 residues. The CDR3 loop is CASRLITGELFF. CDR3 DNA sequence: TGTGCCAGCAGACTAATTACCGGGGAGCTGTTTTTT.

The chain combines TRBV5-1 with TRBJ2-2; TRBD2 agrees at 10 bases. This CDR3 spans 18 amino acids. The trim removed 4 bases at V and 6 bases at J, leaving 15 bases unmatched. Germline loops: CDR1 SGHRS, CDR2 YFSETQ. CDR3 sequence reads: CASSLTGSSGGAAGELFF. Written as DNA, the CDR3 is TGCGCCAGCAGCCTGACAGGGTCGAGCGGGGGGGCCGCCGGGGAGCTGTTTTTT.

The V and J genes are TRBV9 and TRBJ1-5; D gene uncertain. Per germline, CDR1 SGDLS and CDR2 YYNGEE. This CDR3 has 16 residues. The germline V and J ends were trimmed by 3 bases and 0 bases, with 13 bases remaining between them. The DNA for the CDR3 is TGTGCCAGCAGCGGTGGGCCGGGGAATAGCAATCAGCCCCAGCATTTT. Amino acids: CASSGGPGNSNQPQHF.

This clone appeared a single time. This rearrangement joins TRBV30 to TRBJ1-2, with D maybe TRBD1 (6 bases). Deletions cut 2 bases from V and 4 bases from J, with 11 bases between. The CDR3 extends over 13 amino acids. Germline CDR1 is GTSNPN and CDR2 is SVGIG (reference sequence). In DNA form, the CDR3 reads TGTGCCTGGAGTCCGGACAGATCCTATGGCTACACCTTC. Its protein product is CAWSPDRSYGYTF.

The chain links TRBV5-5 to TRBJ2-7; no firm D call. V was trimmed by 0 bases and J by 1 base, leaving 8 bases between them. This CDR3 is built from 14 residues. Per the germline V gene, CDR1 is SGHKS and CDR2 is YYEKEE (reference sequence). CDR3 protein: CASSLVQASYEQYF. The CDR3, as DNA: TGTGCCAGCAGCTTGGTTCAGGCGTCCTACGAGCAGTACTTC.

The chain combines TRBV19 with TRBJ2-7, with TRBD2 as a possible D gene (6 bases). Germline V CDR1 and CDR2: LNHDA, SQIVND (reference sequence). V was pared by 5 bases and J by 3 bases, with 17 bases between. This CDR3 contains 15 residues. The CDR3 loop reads CASSPEAKGLYEQYF. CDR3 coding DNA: TGTGCCAGTAGTCCCGAGGCGAAGGGACTCTACGAGCAGTACTTC.

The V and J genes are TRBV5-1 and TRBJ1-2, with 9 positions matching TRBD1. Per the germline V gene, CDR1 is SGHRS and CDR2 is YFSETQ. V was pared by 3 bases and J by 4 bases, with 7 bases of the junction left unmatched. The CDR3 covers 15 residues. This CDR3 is CASSSPDRGGYGYTF. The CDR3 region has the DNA TGCGCCAGCAGCTCCCCAGACAGGGGGGGCTATGGCTACACCTTC.

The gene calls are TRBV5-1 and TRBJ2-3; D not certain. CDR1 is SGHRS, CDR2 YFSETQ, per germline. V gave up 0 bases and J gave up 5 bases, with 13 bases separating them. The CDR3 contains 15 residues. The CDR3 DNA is TGCGCCAGCAGCTTGGATCCCTCCCACGGAGATACGCAGTATTTT. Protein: CASSLDPSHGDTQYF.